Sequencing of this T cell receptor beta chain was carried out in a study of T cell repertoires in cytomegalovirus infection. Study findings and constraints: The cumulative frequency of public TCR beta families identified carriers of CMV plus the relevant HLA.

MiXCR, applied by TCRdb to the reads, yields one record per CDR3 protein. The sample lists 250,000 to 300,000 distinct CDR3 sequences, 20% to 30% occurring once. This CDR3 is 21 amino acids long. Germline V lookup: CDR1 MNHNS, CDR2 SASEGT. J lost 5 bases, V lost 6 bases, and 21 bases had no gene match. As to this clonotype: Its antigen remains unidentified.

V usage is TRBV6-1 and J usage is TRBJ2-2; 13 bases map to TRBD2. This clonotype originated in a human donor in good health (CMV status not recorded). Some clones in this sample may be carry-over from other donors' samples. The sample was PBMCs. The CDR3 DNA reads TGTGCCAGCAGAGACATGGGACCTTTACTAGCGGGAGGGGTCAAAACCGGGGAGCTGTTTTTT. Its translation: CASRDMGPLLAGGVKTGELFF.